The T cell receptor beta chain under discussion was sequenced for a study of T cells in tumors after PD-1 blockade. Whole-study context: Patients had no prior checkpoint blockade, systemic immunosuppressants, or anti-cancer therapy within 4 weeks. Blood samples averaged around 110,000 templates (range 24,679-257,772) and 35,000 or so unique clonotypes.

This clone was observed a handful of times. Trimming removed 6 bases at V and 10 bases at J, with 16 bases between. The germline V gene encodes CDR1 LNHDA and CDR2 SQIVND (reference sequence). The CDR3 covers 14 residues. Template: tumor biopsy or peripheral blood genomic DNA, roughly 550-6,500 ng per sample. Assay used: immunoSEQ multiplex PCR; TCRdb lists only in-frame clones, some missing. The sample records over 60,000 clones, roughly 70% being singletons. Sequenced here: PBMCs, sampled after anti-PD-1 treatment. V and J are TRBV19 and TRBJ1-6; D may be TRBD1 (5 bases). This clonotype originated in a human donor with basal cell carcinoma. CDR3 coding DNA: TGTGCCAGTAGCAGACAGTTATCAGGGTCACCCCTCCACTTT. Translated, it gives CASSRQLSGSPLHF.